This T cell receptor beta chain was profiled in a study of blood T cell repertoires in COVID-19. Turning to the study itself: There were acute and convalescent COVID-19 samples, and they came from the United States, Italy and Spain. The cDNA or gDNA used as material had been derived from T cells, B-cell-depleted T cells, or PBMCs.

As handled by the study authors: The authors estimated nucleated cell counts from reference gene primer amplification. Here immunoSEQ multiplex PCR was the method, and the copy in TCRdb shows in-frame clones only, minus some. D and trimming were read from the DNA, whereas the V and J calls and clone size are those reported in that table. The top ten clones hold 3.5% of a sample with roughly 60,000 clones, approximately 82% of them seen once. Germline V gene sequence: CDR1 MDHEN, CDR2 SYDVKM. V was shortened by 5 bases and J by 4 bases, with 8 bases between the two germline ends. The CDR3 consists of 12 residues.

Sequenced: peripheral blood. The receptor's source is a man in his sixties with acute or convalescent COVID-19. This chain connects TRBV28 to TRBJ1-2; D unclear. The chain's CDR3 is CASSPRSYGYTF. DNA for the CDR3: TGTGCCAGCAGTCCTCGGTCCTATGGCTACACCTTC.